These 12 T cell receptor beta chains share one sample of origin, sequenced in a study of T cells in Graves' hyperthyroidism and ophthalmopathy. RNA transcripts were the template for amplifying TCR beta CDR3 regions. HTBI primers were employed in a first-round RT-PCR of the TCR CDR3. Via MiXCR, TCRdb re-called the multiplex PCR reads, giving one row per CDR3 protein. The sample yields fewer than 450,000 distinct CDR3 sequences, about 15% seen once. The specimen sequenced was blood. These receptors originate from a woman in her 30s with Graves' hyperthyroidism that later progressed to Graves' ophthalmopathy.

This clonotype was seen only once. A read error may be the cause here, since a much bigger clone is one base away. CDR3 residues: CVSSPVDSGRAGGEQFF. The CDR3 DNA follows: TGTGTCAGCAGCCCCGTCGACAGCGGGAGGGCCGGGGGTGAGCAGTTCTTC. V and J are TRBV27 and TRBJ2-1; 10 bases line up with TRBD2. Germline V CDR1 and CDR2: MNHEY, SMNVEV (reference sequence). The CDR3 extends over 17 amino acids.

At least ten counts were recorded for this clonotype. The rearrangement links TRBV12-3 or TRBV12-4 to TRBJ1-5; D call uncertain. CDR3 length equals 12 residues. V lost 6 bases and J 5 bases, leaving 8 bases between the germline ends. The CDR3 coding sequence is TGTGCCAGCAGGCTGGGCGATCAGCCCCAGCATTTT. Translating gives CASRLGDQPQHF.

This clonotype was detected only a few times. This may stem from a read error, because a much larger clone lies one nucleotide away. The conserved phenylalanine or tryptophan normally closing the CDR3 is absent here, so this likely arose from a read error. The J gene is TRBJ1-2, the V gene TRBV6-2 or TRBV6-3, with 9 bases lining up with TRBD1. The CDR3 is 15 residues long. With V trimmed by 6 bases and J by 7 bases, 12 bases remained unmatched. Germline CDR1 and CDR2: MNHEY and SVGEGT. This CDR3 reads CASREVDRGARGYTI. Here the CDR3 DNA reads TGTGCCAGCAGAGAGGTGGACAGGGGTGCTCGTGGCTACACCATC.

J is TRBJ2-3 and V is TRBV20-1; TRBD2 matches 14 bases. From germline, CDR1 is DFQATT and CDR2 SNEGSKA (reference sequence). Losses at the gene ends were 4 bases for V and 0 bases for J; bases not matched to a gene: 12. The CDR3 runs 19 residues. CDR3 sequence reads: CSATGTSGGPTLSTDTQYF. The CDR3 DNA reads as TGCAGTGCTACTGGGACTAGCGGGGGCCCCACTCTTAGCACAGATACGCAGTATTTT.

The chain has TRBV20-1 and TRBJ2-3; 8 bases agree with TRBD2. CDR1 and CDR2 from the germline V gene are DFQATT and SNEGSKA (reference sequence). The CDR3 totals 15 residues. V shed 3 bases, J shed 4 bases, and the junction held 9 bases outside the gene matches. DNA for the CDR3: TGCAGTGCTAGCGCCGAGCGGGGGAGGGCAGATACGCAGTATTTT. Its translation: CSASAERGRADTQYF.

The chain carries TRBV7-9 and TRBJ2-2; D uncertain. Trimming left V 1 base short and J 2 bases short, with 11 bases between. Germline V gene lookup returns CDR1 SEHNR and CDR2 FQNEAQ (reference sequence). This CDR3 has 16 residues. CDR3 DNA sequence: TGTGCCAGCAGCTTAGATCGTTTAGTCAACACCGGGGAGCTGTTTTTT. Its protein is CASSLDRLVNTGELFF.

This clonotype has at least ten counts. V usage is TRBV12-3 or TRBV12-4 and J usage is TRBJ2-7; 8 nucleotides agree with TRBD1. The CDR3 consists of 13 residues. J lost 5 bases, V lost 4 bases, and 4 bases had no gene match. The DNA for the CDR3 is TGTGCCAGCAGTTCCGGACAGGGCGACGAGCAGTACTTC. It translates to CASSSGQGDEQYF.

This clonotype was detected many times. J is TRBJ2-5 and V is TRBV11-2; 7 bases align to TRBD2. Trimming cost V 5 bases and J 1 base; bases outside gene matches: 7. There are 15 residues in the CDR3. Germline V gene lookup returns CDR1 SGHAT and CDR2 FQNNGV. The CDR3 DNA is TGTGCCAGCAGCCATTGGGGGGAGGGCCAAGAGACCCAGTACTTC. Translated: CASSHWGEGQETQYF.

J is TRBJ1-5 and V is TRBV4-1, with 9 bases fitting TRBD1. The trim removed 1 base at V and 5 bases at J, leaving 3 bases unmatched. CDR3 length: 15 residues. In germline, CDR1 is MGHRA, CDR2 YSYEKL. CDR3: CASSQVGQGDQPQHF. The CDR3, as DNA: TGCGCCAGCAGCCAAGTGGGACAGGGAGATCAGCCCCAGCATTTT.

A few counts support this clonotype. The CDR3 spells CASSYQGQTNSPLHF. The CDR3 DNA reads TGTGCCAGCAGCTATCAGGGACAGACCAATTCACCCCTCCACTTT. The rearrangement uses TRBV5-6 and TRBJ1-6, with 7 positions matching TRBD1. The CDR3 has 15 residues. With V trimmed by 3 bases and J by 7 bases, 7 bases remained unmatched. Germline loops: CDR1 SGHDT, CDR2 YYEEEE.

This clonotype was detected ten times or more. Germline is not matched at one junction end, which may reflect a read error. The gene calls are TRBV2 and TRBJ2-7; TRBD2 matches at 9 bases. CDR1 is SNHLY and CDR2 is FYNNEI in the germline V gene. The CDR3 runs 14 residues. CDR3 sequence (DNA): TGTGCCGGCAGTATTAGCGGGAGCTCGGGCGAGCAGTACTTC. It yields the protein CAGSISGSSGEQYF. The variable domain in full, with the rest retrieved from reference TRBV2 and TRBJ2-7, is EPEVTQTPSHQVTQMGQEVILRCVPISNHLYFYWYRQILGQKVEFLVSFYNNEISEKSEIFDDQFSVERPDGSNFTLKIRSTKLEDSAMYFCAGSISGSSGEQYFGPGTRLTVT.

CDR3 nucleotide sequence: TGTGCCTGGAGTGTGCTAGGGGGAGGCAATCAGCCCCAGCATTTT. Its translation is CAWSVLGGGNQPQHF. The chain uses TRBV30 and TRBJ1-5; D may be TRBD1 (6 bases). Trimming removed 0 bases from V and 2 bases from J, with 11 bases in between. Germline values: CDR1 GTSNPN, CDR2 SVGIG (reference sequence). The CDR3 sequence is 15 residues long.